This TCR beta chain was sequenced for a study of cytomegalovirus exposure and HLA in healthy donors. General study results and limits: TCR beta V- and J-gene trimming was later associated with a missense DCLRE1C variant. Prediction of most subjects' HLA-A and HLA-B alleles by TCR beta sequences was reportedly accurate. There were some public TCRs occurring in many donors, but most TCR sequences were rare.

As regards this clone: The antigen is not known.

The CDR3 runs 12 residues. V was shortened by 4 bases and J by 8 bases, with 9 bases between the two germline ends. The germline CDR1 and CDR2 sequences are MGHRA and YSYEKL. 60 Vbeta and 13 Jbeta primers were used in PCR. Sequencing was performed with immunoSEQ multiplex PCR; in TCRdb, only in-frame clones are kept and a portion is missing. This repertoire shows about 200,000 clones, 70% to 80% found once; its top ten account for 4.4%. Sequencing was performed on PBMCs. This receptor was obtained from a woman in her 30s in good health and CMV-seropositive. V usage is TRBV4-1 and J usage is TRBJ2-1; D not resolved. The CDR3 region has the DNA TGCGCCAGCAGCCGCGCCAGCGATGAGCAGTTCTTC. Its protein is CASSRASDEQFF.